The entry that follows covers one TCR beta chain sequence. Antigen: not known. The libraries were made with immunoSEQ v3. Sequenced by immunoSEQ multiplex PCR; TCRdb stores in-frame clones only, minus some. The sample contains 50,000 or so clones, 65% to 80% of which appear only once. Trimming left V 4 bases short and J 1 base short, with 15 bases between. CDR1 and CDR2 from the germline V gene are KGHSH and LQKENI. This CDR3 has 16 residues. These data come from a study of TIL therapy for anti-PD-1-resistant metastatic lung cancer. Study in general: Tumors carried a median about 1.6 non-synonymous mutations per megabase. Whole-study findings and limits: Patients were highly selected, enriched for treatment-naive, never-smoker and oncogene-addicted cases. After infusion, TIL clonotypes partly replaced peripheral T cells and declined over months.

Time point: pre-treatment sample, taken before nivolumab and TIL therapy. Sequencing used blood, obtained at baseline. V is TRBV18 and J is TRBJ2-3; D perhaps matches TRBD2 (6 bases). This TCR was sampled from a woman aged 30-85 years with non-small cell lung cancer. The CDR3 protein is CASSQQQRGGTDTQYF. Here the CDR3 DNA reads TGTGCCAGCTCACAACAACAGCGCGGGGGCACAGATACGCAGTATTTT.